A single sample is the source of the 32 T cell receptor beta chains below, sequenced in a study of T-cell reconstitution after alpha-beta-depleted transplantation in children. The TCRbeta library was prepared with unique molecular identifiers. Each CDR3 protein is one row after TCRdb ran MiXCR on the PCR reads. Here the sample spans 200,000 or so distinct CDR3 sequences, roughly 6.3% being singletons. This material consisted of PBMCs, taken before TCRalphabeta/CD19-depleted stem cell transplant. The receptors here all came from a girl in the first two years of life with combined immunodeficiency, due to receive a stem cell transplant.

Of note for this clonotype: With a much larger clone just one base away, this may be a read error. The conserved phenylalanine or tryptophan normally closing the CDR3 is absent here, so this likely arose from a read error. The chain combines TRBV4-3 with TRBJ2-7, with D hard to call. The CDR3 totals 13 residues. CDR1 and CDR2 from the germline V gene are LGHNA and YSLEER. Trimming took 2 bases from V and 2 from J, leaving 7 bases between them. CDR3 loop: CASSQTRTYEQYC. The CDR3 DNA reads TGCGCCAGCAGCCAAACACGAACCTACGAGCAGTACTGC.

In this sample, this clonotype turned up many times. V and J are TRBV28 and TRBJ2-3, with a tentative D call TRBD2 (5 bases). Germline V CDR1 and CDR2: MDHEN, SYDVKM. Trimming left V 5 bases short and J 2 bases short, with 14 bases between. The CDR3 covers 15 residues. The CDR3 nucleotides are TGTGCCAGCAGTCCTACCGGGATTCTCACAGATACGCAGTATTTT. Its translation: CASSPTGILTDTQYF. Combining the CDR3 with reference TRBV28 and TRBJ2-3 gives the whole variable domain DVKVTQSSRYLVKRTGEKVFLECVQDMDHENMFWYRQDPGLGLRLIYFSYDVKMKEKGDIPEGYSVSREKKERFSLILESASTNQTSMYLCASSPTGILTDTQYFGPGTRLTVL.

In this sample, this clonotype turned up many times. The rearrangement uses TRBV7-6 and TRBJ2-1, with TRBD2 as a possible D gene (6 bases). V lost 0 bases, J lost 8 bases, and 8 bases lay in between. The germline V gene has CDR1 SGHVS and CDR2 FNYEAQ. This CDR3 is built from 13 residues. The CDR3 DNA is TGTGCCAGCAGCTTAGCTCCGGGAGATGAGCAGTTCTTC. As protein: CASSLAPGDEQFF.

The V and J genes are TRBV7-2 and TRBJ2-3; D unclear. From germline, CDR1 is SGHTA and CDR2 FQGNSA. Trimming left V 2 bases short and J 6 bases short, with 9 bases between. The CDR3 is 13 amino acids. CDR3 protein: CASSLLAADTQYF. Here the CDR3 DNA reads TGTGCCAGCAGCTTACTGGCGGCGGATACGCAGTATTTT.

Ten or more counts support this clonotype. The chain carries TRBV6-2 or TRBV6-3 and TRBJ2-7; 9 bases are a match to TRBD1. Germline V gives CDR1 MNHEY, CDR2 SVGEGT. This CDR3 has 15 amino acids. Germline trimming cut 10 bases from V and 7 bases from J; bases unmatched to any gene: 17. CDR3 nucleotides: TGTGCCACCGTAAGCCACAGGGGGCTAACGGGGGAGCAGTACTTC. It translates to CATVSHRGLTGEQYF.

There are many counts of this clonotype. The rearrangement joins TRBV29-1 to TRBJ2-2; 8 bases agree with TRBD2. This CDR3 is built from 15 residues. J was trimmed by 4 bases and V by 6 bases; bases with no gene match: 10. CDR1 is SQVTM, CDR2 ANQGSEA, per germline. The CDR3 sequence is CSVVTGTRGTGELFF. CDR3 in DNA: TGCAGCGTGGTAACCGGGACTAGGGGCACCGGGGAGCTGTTTTTT.

This clonotype appeared many times. This chain joins TRBV6-2 or TRBV6-3 and TRBJ1-5; possible D gene TRBD1, 6 bases. V dropped 2 bases and J dropped 6 bases, with 14 bases sitting between them. The CDR3 has 15 amino acids. In germline, CDR1 is MNHEY, CDR2 SVGEGT. The CDR3 protein is CASSYGYRDGQPQHF. The CDR3 DNA reads TGTGCCAGCAGTTACGGGTACAGGGATGGTCAGCCCCAGCATTTT.

In the case of this clonotype: A clone one base away is much larger, so this may be a read error. The conserved closing phenylalanine or tryptophan is absent in this CDR3, likely reflecting a read error. This chain joins TRBV5-1 and TRBJ2-7, with D possibly being TRBD1 (6 bases). CDR1 SGHRS and CDR2 YFSETQ come from the germline V gene. V lost 0 bases and J lost 7, with 20 bases in between. The CDR3 runs to 16 residues. The CDR3 coding sequence is TGCGCCAGCAGCTTGGCTACCCTGAGGACAGATGGTGAGCAGTACTCC. Its translation: CASSLATLRTDGEQYS.

This clonotype was counted ten times or more. The J gene is TRBJ2-7, the V gene TRBV20-1, with 9 bases aligning to TRBD2. The ends lost 3 bases at V and 5 bases at J; junction bases unmatched: 5. There are 13 residues in the CDR3. Germline loops: CDR1 DFQATT, CDR2 SNEGSKA (reference sequence). CDR3 in DNA: TGCAGTGCTAGGGGTGCGGGAGGGGACGAGCAGTACTTC. Protein sequence: CSARGAGGDEQYF.

This clonotype was detected ten times or more. This chain links TRBV5-4 with TRBJ2-3; no firm D call. V was shortened by 0 bases and J by 0 bases, with 11 bases between the two germline ends. The CDR3 covers 16 residues. Germline V gene lookup returns CDR1 SGHNT and CDR2 YYREEE (reference sequence). The CDR3 nucleotides read TGTGCCAGCAGCTTGGAGCTTGGCGGTAGCACAGATACGCAGTATTTT. It yields the protein CASSLELGGSTDTQYF.

There are many counts of this clonotype. This chain links TRBV28 with TRBJ2-1, with 8 bases that match TRBD1. This CDR3 comprises 16 residues. With 4 bases clipped from V and 1 base from J, the junction kept 6 bases outside the gene matches. Germline lookup yields CDR1 MDHEN and CDR2 SYDVKM. For the CDR3, the DNA is TGTGCCAGCAGTTCGACAGGGGTTGAGTCCTACAATGAGCAGTTCTTC. Its translation is CASSSTGVESYNEQFF.

Ten or more counts support this clonotype. The V call is TRBV5-1, the J call TRBJ1-5; D ambiguous. The length of the CDR3 is 14 residues. V was pared by 0 bases and J by 3 bases, with 7 bases between. Germline V CDR1 and CDR2: SGHRS, YFSETQ. CDR3 region: CASSLEGYNQPQHF. In nucleotides, the CDR3 is TGCGCCAGCAGCTTGGAAGGCTACAATCAGCCCCAGCATTTT.

This clonotype showed up many times. V gene TRBV11-2 combines with J gene TRBJ2-1; D might be TRBD1 (6 bases). V lost 1 base and J lost 10, with 17 bases in between. Germline V CDR1 and CDR2: SGHAT, FQNNGV. The CDR3 totals 15 residues. CDR3 residues: CASSLVPTGGREQFF. The DNA for the CDR3 is TGTGCCAGCAGCTTAGTCCCGACAGGTGGGCGCGAGCAGTTCTTC.

Points on this clonotype: The junction does not match germline at one end; this may be a read error. The CDR3 is CATIDFSSGTSGIRPNTGELFF. The DNA of the CDR3 is TGTGCCACCATTGATTTTTCGTCCGGGACTAGCGGGATCCGACCGAACACCGGGGAGCTGTTTTTT. This chain links TRBV24-1 with TRBJ2-2, with 13 bases aligning to TRBD2. Germline V gene data show CDR1 as KGHDR and CDR2 as SFDVKD. The CDR3 sequence is 22 residues long.

In its sample, this clonotype was seen a few times. The V and J genes are TRBV4-1 and TRBJ2-1; 7 bases are a match to TRBD1. Trimming cost V 2 bases and J 4 bases; bases outside gene matches: 11. From germline, CDR1 is MGHRA and CDR2 YSYEKL. The CDR3 loop spans 17 amino acids. The CDR3 DNA is TGCGCCAGCAGCCAAATAAAACAGGGGCCCCTTTACAATGAGCAGTTCTTC. It encodes CASSQIKQGPLYNEQFF.

This clonotype was seen many times. The CDR3 DNA sequence: TGCGCCAGCAGCCTAGGGACAGGGGACAATGAGCAGTTCTTC. Translated: CASSLGTGDNEQFF. The chain links TRBV4-3 to TRBJ2-1; 10 bases are shared with TRBD1. This CDR3 spans 14 amino acids. Germline CDR1 and CDR2: LGHNA and YSLEER. V was clipped by 4 bases and J by 5 bases; unmatched bases: 2.

The gene calls are TRBV4-2 and TRBJ2-7, with D perhaps matching TRBD2 (6 bases). Germline V CDR1 and CDR2: LGHNA, YNFKEQ. V was cut by 3 bases and J by 2 bases, with 14 bases left in between. This CDR3 region has 15 residues. The CDR3 is CASSQDGRGTYEQYF. The CDR3 nucleotides are TGTGCCAGCAGCCAGGACGGGAGAGGTACCTACGAGCAGTACTTC.

This clonotype was detected many times. The V and J genes are TRBV2 and TRBJ2-1; D is perhaps TRBD1 (5 bases). V lost 4 bases to trimming and J lost 6 bases, with 13 bases between them. The germline V gene encodes CDR1 SNHLY and CDR2 FYNNEI. The CDR3 runs to 14 residues. The CDR3 region is CASSGQGWVNEQFF. In DNA form, the CDR3 reads TGTGCCAGCAGTGGTCAGGGTTGGGTCAATGAGCAGTTCTTC.

This clonotype came up many times. J is TRBJ2-7 and V is TRBV4-1; TRBD2 agrees at 9 bases. Germline assignment: CDR1 MGHRA and CDR2 YSYEKL. With 6 bases clipped from V and 3 bases from J, the junction kept 9 bases outside the gene matches. The CDR3 is 15 residues long. For the CDR3, the DNA is TGCGCCAGCAGTCCGTTAGCGGGAGAGATCTACGAGCAGTACTTC. This codes for CASSPLAGEIYEQYF.

Details on this clonotype: This may stem from a read error, because a much larger clone lies one nucleotide away. This rearrangement joins TRBV7-6 to TRBJ2-1; D is unresolved. CDR3 length: 12 residues. Germline CDR1 reads SGHVS; CDR2 reads FNYEAQ. The DNA for the CDR3 is TGTGCCAGCAGCTTAGGGGCAGAGGAGCTGTTCTTC. Its translation: CASSLGAEELFF.

The table lists this clonotype with many counts. This chain uses TRBV20-1 with TRBJ2-1; D remains unclear. The CDR3 loop spans 15 amino acids. The V end lost 3 bases, the J end lost 6 bases, and 18 bases lay between the germline ends. Germline V gene sequence: CDR1 DFQATT, CDR2 SNEGSKA (reference sequence). The CDR3 sequence is CSARNPKSRANEQFF. The CDR3 coding sequence is TGCAGTGCTAGGAATCCCAAGAGTAGAGCCAATGAGCAGTTCTTC.

This clonotype was observed many times. This chain uses TRBV6-5 with TRBJ2-7; the D gene is possibly TRBD2 (6 bases). CDR3 size: 15 residues. Germline CDR1 and CDR2: MNHEY and SVGAGI. The germline V and J ends were trimmed by 5 bases and 4 bases, with 18 bases remaining between them. In DNA form, the CDR3 reads TGTGCCAGCAGTCTCCCGGGCCAGGGACTTTACGAGCAGTACTTC. Its translation is CASSLPGQGLYEQYF.

At least ten counts were recorded for this clonotype. The rearrangement joins TRBV5-1 to TRBJ2-3, with D possibly being TRBD1 (5 bases). V gave up 3 bases and J gave up 0 bases, with 14 bases separating them. Germline CDR1 reads SGHRS; CDR2 reads YFSETQ. The CDR3 runs to 16 residues. CDR3 nucleotides: TGCGCCAGCAGCTCTTATAGACAGACTAGCACAGATACGCAGTATTTT. Amino acid sequence: CASSSYRQTSTDTQYF.

This clonotype has a count of ten or more. The chain links TRBV20-1 to TRBJ1-6; 10 nucleotides agree with TRBD1. With 3 bases clipped from V and 18 bases from J, the junction kept 17 bases outside the gene matches. The CDR3 runs to 15 residues. Germline CDR1 and CDR2: DFQATT and SNEGSKA (reference sequence). The DNA for the CDR3 is TGCAGTGCTAGTCCTCCGGGCGTGGGGACAGGGGTCCGCCACTTT. Translated: CSASPPGVGTGVRHF.

This clonotype was detected many times. The chain employs TRBV29-1 and TRBJ1-1; 11 bases map to TRBD1. Germline-derived CDR1 and CDR2 are SQVTM and ANQGSEA. The CDR3 is 12 amino acids. V was clipped by 6 bases and J by 10 bases; unmatched bases: 7. The CDR3 reads CSVRGQGEGAFF. Written as DNA, the CDR3 is TGCAGCGTCCGGGGACAGGGGGAGGGAGCTTTCTTT.

This clonotype was recorded at least ten times. The chain combines TRBV7-9 with TRBJ1-2; D call uncertain. Germline CDR1 SEHNR, CDR2 FQNEAQ (reference sequence). This CDR3 comprises 12 residues. V was trimmed by 8 bases and J by 4 bases, leaving 11 bases between them. The CDR3 spells CASGHPSYGYTF. CDR3 DNA: TGTGCCAGCGGTCACCCTTCCTATGGCTACACCTTC.

This clonotype was counted many times. V usage is TRBV7-9 and J usage is TRBJ1-1; tentatively, D is TRBD1 (6 bases). This CDR3 comprises 14 residues. Germline CDR1 reads SEHNR; CDR2 reads FQNEAQ (reference sequence). V lost 7 bases and J lost 0, with 12 bases in between. The CDR3 DNA is TGTGCCAGCATAGGGACAAGGATGAACACTGAAGCTTTCTTT. Encoded protein: CASIGTRMNTEAFF.

Ten or more counts support this clonotype. J is TRBJ2-7 and V is TRBV6-5; 8 bases line up with TRBD2. After removal of 7 bases from V and 6 bases from J, the junction contained 26 bases not matched to a gene. This CDR3 contains 19 residues. Germline V lookup: CDR1 MNHEY, CDR2 SVGAGI. This chain's CDR3 is CASMLYPLLAVRENPEQYF. The CDR3 nucleotides are TGTGCCAGCATGTTATACCCCTTACTAGCGGTGCGGGAGAACCCCGAGCAGTACTTC.

There are many counts of this clonotype. The gene calls are TRBV2 and TRBJ2-1, with no clear D. This CDR3 contains 16 residues. Germline values: CDR1 SNHLY, CDR2 FYNNEI. The V gene lost 5 bases and the J gene lost 7 bases, with 21 bases spanning the gap. The CDR3 coding sequence is TGTGCCAGCAGTCTTAGGGTAGCTTCGGCTAGTAATGAGCAGTTCTTC. Its translation: CASSLRVASASNEQFF.

This clonotype was picked up many times. The chain carries TRBV6-1 and TRBJ2-3; 9 bases line up with TRBD2. This CDR3 has 15 residues. Per the germline V gene, CDR1 is MNHNS and CDR2 is SASEGT. The V segment lost 6 bases and the J segment 2 bases; nucleotides outside the gene matches: 6. This CDR3 reads CASSFGGGATDTQYF. The CDR3 DNA sequence: TGTGCCAGCAGCTTTGGCGGGGGGGCCACAGATACGCAGTATTTT.

The table lists this clonotype with many counts. The CDR3 is CASSEWDPGQGLNEQFF. Written as DNA, the CDR3 is TGTGCCAGCAGTGAATGGGACCCGGGACAGGGACTGAATGAGCAGTTCTTC. The rearrangement joins TRBV25-1 to TRBJ2-1, with 9 positions matching TRBD1. The CDR3 totals 17 residues. CDR1 and CDR2 (germline): MGHDK, SYGVNS. The junction had 11 bases not matched to a gene; V was cut back by 1 base and J by 7 bases.

This clonotype was found many times. This chain joins TRBV15 and TRBJ2-1; 12 nucleotides align to TRBD1. The CDR3 is 16 amino acids. V lost 5 bases to trimming and J lost 7 bases; unmatched junction nucleotides: 9. Germline V lookup: CDR1 LNHNV, CDR2 YYDKDF (reference sequence). CDR3 DNA: TGTGCCACCAGCGCCCCGGGACAGGGGGCCAGGAATGAGCAGTTCTTC. It codes for CATSAPGQGARNEQFF.